This entry features one TCR beta chain sequence. Its antigen is currently unknown. The data were obtained in a study of T cell responses to AZD1222 COVID-19 vaccine. For the study at large: Recipients boosted at about 4 weeks or about 12 weeks are pooled.

TCRdb's copy holds only in-frame clones and misses some; the assay was immunoSEQ multiplex PCR. Among tens of thousands of clones listed, roughly 84% were seen once. The CDR3 sequence is 11 residues long. From germline, CDR1 is SGHDT and CDR2 YYEEEE. V lost 0 bases, J lost 3 bases, and 1 base lay in between. Broader study findings: Spike-specific TCR breadth and depth rose after two AZD1222 doses. Repertoire sampling occurred only after the peak T cell response. Spike was spanned by vaccine-associated CD4 TCRs, which were dominant at 160-218 and 743-854.

This clonotype originated in an adult in good health. The chain couples TRBV5-6 to TRBJ2-7; unclear D gene. The sequences come from peripheral blood, collected on day 0 of AZD1222 vaccination. CDR3 sequence (DNA): TGTGCCAGCAGCTTGGGCTACGAGCAGTACTTC. It is translated as CASSLGYEQYF.